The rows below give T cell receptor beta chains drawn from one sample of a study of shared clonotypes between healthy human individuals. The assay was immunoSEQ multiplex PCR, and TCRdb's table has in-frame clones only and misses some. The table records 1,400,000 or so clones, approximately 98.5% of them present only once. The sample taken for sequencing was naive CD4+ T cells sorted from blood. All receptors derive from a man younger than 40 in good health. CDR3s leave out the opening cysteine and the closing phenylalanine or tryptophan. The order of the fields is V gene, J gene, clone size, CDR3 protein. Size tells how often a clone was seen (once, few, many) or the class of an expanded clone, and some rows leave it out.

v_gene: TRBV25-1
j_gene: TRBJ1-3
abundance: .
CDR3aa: ASSDSGNTIY

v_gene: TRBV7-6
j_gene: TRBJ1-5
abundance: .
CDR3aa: ASSLGPNQPQH

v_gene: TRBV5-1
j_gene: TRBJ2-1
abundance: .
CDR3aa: ASSSGLAPGHEQF

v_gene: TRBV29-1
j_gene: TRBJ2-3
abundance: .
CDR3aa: SVGMSASGGRDTQY

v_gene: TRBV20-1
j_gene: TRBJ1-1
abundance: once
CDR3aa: SAPLGTEAF

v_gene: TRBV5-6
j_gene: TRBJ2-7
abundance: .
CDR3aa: ASSPQSGQSVEQY

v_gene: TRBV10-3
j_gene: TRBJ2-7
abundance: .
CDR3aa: AISESETGRWTYEQY

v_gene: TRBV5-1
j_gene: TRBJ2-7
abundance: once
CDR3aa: ASSLSYQGTRASGSYEQY

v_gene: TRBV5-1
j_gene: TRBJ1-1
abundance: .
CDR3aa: ASEGTGNTEAF

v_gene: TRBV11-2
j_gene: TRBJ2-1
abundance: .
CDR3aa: ASSWAWRGSSYNEQF

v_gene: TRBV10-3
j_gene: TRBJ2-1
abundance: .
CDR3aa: AISESLPSFNEQF

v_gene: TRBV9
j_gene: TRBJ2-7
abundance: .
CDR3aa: ASSVGGASGKQY

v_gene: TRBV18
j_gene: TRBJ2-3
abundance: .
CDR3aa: ASSPPGGRASSDTQY

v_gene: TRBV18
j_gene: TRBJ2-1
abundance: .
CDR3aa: ASSPPYSGGPYNEQF

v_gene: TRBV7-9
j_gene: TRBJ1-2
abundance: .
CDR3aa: ASSLGGTKESYT